One sample yielded the 25 T cell receptor beta chains listed below, sequenced in a study of vaccination effects on CD4 cells after COVID-19. Assay used: immunoSEQ multiplex PCR; TCRdb lists only in-frame clones, some missing. Altogether around 30,000 clones are present, roughly 62% being singletons, with the ten largest covering around 30%. ViraFEST used viral peptide pools to expand antigen-specific CD4+ T cells before sequencing. The culture ran for roughly ten days before CD4+ T cells were isolated. These TCRs' antigens remain unknown. This specimen was CD4+ T cells from PBMCs cultured with HCoV-229E spike peptides, taken before COVID-19 vaccination. The receptor set was obtained from a human donor who received a COVID-19 vaccine.

This clone has only a few counts. J is TRBJ1-1 and V is TRBV5-1; no definite D call. Trimming pared 4 bases from V and 2 bases from J, leaving 12 bases between. CDR1 is SGHRS, CDR2 YFSETQ, per germline. CDR3 length: 14 amino acids. The CDR3 bases are TGCGCCAGCAGCCGAGAGTCTTTAAACACTGAAGCTTTCTTT. This gives the protein CASSRESLNTEAFF.

The chain carries TRBV7-2 and TRBJ2-7; no definite D call. V gave up 4 bases and J gave up 3 bases, with 13 bases separating them. CDR1 SGHTA and CDR2 FQGNSA come from the germline V gene. The CDR3 consists of 14 residues. The CDR3 DNA reads as TGTGCCAGCAGCTCGGTTTATGGGCTCTACGAGCAGTACTTC. Translating it yields CASSSVYGLYEQYF.

The chain joins TRBV7-9 to TRBJ2-3; 7 nucleotides match TRBD1. The CDR3 has 15 amino acids. Germline CDR1 is SEHNR and CDR2 is FQNEAQ (reference sequence). After removal of 6 bases from V and 2 bases from J, the junction contained 8 bases not matched to a gene. The DNA of the CDR3 is TGTGCCAGCAGTAAGACAGGGATGGACACAGATACGCAGTATTTT. Its translation: CASSKTGMDTDTQYF.

The rearrangement links TRBV10-3 to TRBJ2-1; no reliable D call. Germline V gene sequence: CDR1 ENHRY, CDR2 SYGVKD. V lost 3 bases and J 6 bases, leaving 12 bases between the germline ends. The CDR3 spans 14 residues. The CDR3 DNA is TGTGCCATCAGTGATGGGTCTACGATCAATGAGCAGTTCTTC. This translates into CAISDGSTINEQFF.

The V call is TRBV6-5, the J call TRBJ2-7; the D is unclear. Trimming removed 6 bases from V and 3 bases from J, with 6 bases in between. Germline values: CDR1 MNHEY, CDR2 SVGAGI. CDR3 length: 11 amino acids. This CDR3 is CASSIIYEQYF. The CDR3 bases are TGTGCCAGCAGCATAATCTACGAGCAGTACTTC.

The table lists this clone with a few counts. The chain has TRBV11-2 and TRBJ1-1; no clear D. From germline, CDR1 is SGHAT and CDR2 FQNNGV. The CDR3 is 13 amino acids. V was cut by 4 bases and J by 1 base, with 7 bases left in between. CDR3 in amino acids: CASSSGRNTEAFF. CDR3 DNA sequence: TGTGCCAGCAGCTCCGGCCGGAACACTGAAGCTTTCTTT.

For the CDR3, the DNA is TGCGCCAGCAGCCAAGATAGTAACAGGCGGCGGGGAGATACGCAGTATTTT. Residues: CASSQDSNRRRGDTQYF. This rearrangement joins TRBV4-1 to TRBJ2-3, with D perhaps matching TRBD2 (6 bases). Germline V gene data show CDR1 as MGHRA and CDR2 as YSYEKL. Trimming pared 0 bases from V and 5 bases from J, leaving 18 bases between. There are 17 residues in the CDR3.

CDR3 protein: CASSPESTSTDTQYF. The CDR3 DNA reads as TGTGCCAGCAGCCCGGAGAGTACTAGCACAGATACGCAGTATTTT. V is TRBV5-5 and J is TRBJ2-3; D remains ambiguous. V dropped 4 bases and J dropped 0 bases, with 12 bases sitting between them. Germline V gene lookup returns CDR1 SGHKS and CDR2 YYEKEE (reference sequence). The CDR3 is 15 residues long.

This chain links TRBV2 with TRBJ2-1; 12 bases map to TRBD2. V lost 6 bases, J lost 9 bases, and 6 bases stayed unmatched. CDR3 size: 14 residues. Germline CDR1 and CDR2: SNHLY and FYNNEI. CDR3 residues: CASSRTSGNGEQFF. The CDR3 DNA follows: TGTGCCAGCAGCCGGACTAGCGGGAACGGTGAGCAGTTCTTC.

The chain has TRBV19 and TRBJ1-6; unclear D gene. V shed 1 base and J shed 6 bases, with 7 bases lying between them. CDR1 and CDR2 from the germline V gene are LNHDA and SQIVND (reference sequence). This CDR3 comprises 14 residues. CDR3 DNA sequence: TGTGCCAGTAGTATAGGGAACGTTAATTCACCCCTCCACTTT. It yields the protein CASSIGNVNSPLHF. The complete variable domain, with remaining parts taken from reference TRBV19 and TRBJ1-6, reads DGGITQSPKYLFRKEGQNVTLSCEQNLNHDAMYWYRQDPGQGLRLIYYSQIVNDFQKGDIAEGYSVSREKKESFPLTVTSAQKNPTAFYLCASSIGNVNSPLHFGNGTRLTVT.

V gene TRBV4-1 combines with J gene TRBJ1-5; no clear D. Germline CDR1 is MGHRA and CDR2 is YSYEKL. The germline V and J ends were trimmed by 6 bases and 0 bases, with 18 bases remaining between them. This CDR3 contains 17 residues. In nucleotides, the CDR3 is TGCGCCAGCAGTCATTCCTCAAGTGCCAATAGCAATCAGCCCCAGCATTTT. This encodes CASSHSSSANSNQPQHF.

The rearrangement joins TRBV19 to TRBJ1-2; a weak D match, TRBD1 (6 bases). The CDR3 has 13 amino acids. Trimming took 5 bases from V and 2 from J, leaving 9 bases between them. Germline CDR1 reads LNHDA; CDR2 reads SQIVND (reference sequence). The CDR3 DNA reads as TGTGCCAGTAGTGCGGGACAAAACTATGGCTACACCTTC. This codes for CASSAGQNYGYTF.

The genes are TRBV6-5 and TRBJ2-5; D is unclear. Trimming removed 6 bases at V and 3 bases at J, with 11 bases between. This CDR3 region has 13 residues. Germline-derived CDR1 and CDR2 are MNHEY and SVGAGI. CDR3 coding DNA: TGTGCCAGCAGCCGACTGACAAAAGAGACCCAGTACTTC. Its protein is CASSRLTKETQYF.

This clone appeared once. The chain carries TRBV25-1 and TRBJ1-6; 7 bases match TRBD1. Germline CDR1 and CDR2: MGHDK and SYGVNS. Trimming took 0 bases from V and 8 from J; bases not matched to a gene: 7. The CDR3 loop spans 16 amino acids. The CDR3, as DNA: TGTGCCAGCAGTGAATATCGGTGGCAGGGGGATTCACCCCTCCACTTT. Translation gives CASSEYRWQGDSPLHF.

This chain links TRBV5-1 with TRBJ2-3; D is unresolved. Trimming cost V 1 base and J 5 bases, with 8 bases left between them. Germline CDR1 SGHRS, CDR2 YFSETQ. This CDR3 spans 13 amino acids. The CDR3 loop is CASSLFLGDTQYF. The CDR3 DNA is TGCGCCAGCAGCTTGTTTTTGGGAGATACGCAGTATTTT.

This clone was seen more than once but under ten times. The rearrangement joins TRBV7-8 to TRBJ2-7; D gene uncertain. The V end was cut by 0 bases, the J end by 9 bases, with 15 bases between. CDR1 is SGHVS and CDR2 is FQNEAQ in the germline V gene. The CDR3 runs 14 residues. CDR3 residues: CASSLARLSFGQYF. CDR3 nucleotides: TGTGCCAGCAGCTTAGCTCGGTTATCTTTCGGGCAGTACTTC.

This clone was counted a single time. The gene calls are TRBV2 and TRBJ2-1, with 13 bases fitting TRBD2. The germline V gene has CDR1 SNHLY and CDR2 FYNNEI. V lost 5 bases and J lost 10; bases outside the gene matches: 5. The CDR3 totals 14 residues. Here the CDR3 reads CASSLLTSGREQFF. The CDR3 bases are TGTGCCAGCAGTCTCTTGACTAGCGGGAGGGAGCAGTTCTTC.

The chain combines TRBV14 with TRBJ1-1; D unclear. Germline lookup yields CDR1 SGHDN and CDR2 FVKESK. This CDR3 has 14 residues. Trimming left V 4 bases short and J 4 bases short, with 13 bases between. For the CDR3, the DNA is TGTGCCAGCAGCCCCTTGGGAATCGGCACTGAAGCTTTCTTT. Encoded protein: CASSPLGIGTEAFF.

This chain links TRBV2 with TRBJ1-2; D is unresolved. The CDR3 totals 11 residues. The germline V and J ends were trimmed by 6 bases and 3 bases, with 5 bases remaining between them. The V gene's germline CDR1 is SNHLY and CDR2 FYNNEI. This chain's CDR3 is CASSIHYGYTF. As DNA, the CDR3 is TGTGCCAGCAGCATCCACTATGGCTACACCTTC.

The rearrangement joins TRBV28 to TRBJ1-6; 8 bases are a match to TRBD1. Germline lookup yields CDR1 MDHEN and CDR2 SYDVKM. The junction had 3 bases not matched to a gene; V was cut back by 3 bases and J by 5 bases. The CDR3 is 15 amino acids. The CDR3: CASSFMTGDNSPLHF. CDR3 nucleotides: TGTGCCAGCAGTTTTATGACAGGGGATAATTCACCCCTCCACTTT.

The rearrangement joins TRBV19 to TRBJ1-3; 7 bases match TRBD1. Losses at the gene ends were 4 bases for V and 4 bases for J; bases not matched to a gene: 1. The CDR3 is 13 residues long. Per the germline V gene, CDR1 is LNHDA and CDR2 is SQIVND (reference sequence). CDR3 sequence: CASSRDSGNTIYF. The DNA for the CDR3 is TGTGCCAGTAGTAGGGACAGCGGAAACACCATATATTTT.

This clone was counted only a few times. The J gene is TRBJ1-2, the V gene TRBV5-4, with TRBD1 as a possible D gene (6 bases). This CDR3 comprises 17 residues. The V end was cut by 0 bases, the J end by 8 bases, with 23 bases between. CDR1 is SGHNT, CDR2 YYREEE, per germline (reference sequence). CDR3 loop: CASSLALLRGLRGGYTF. The CDR3 bases are TGTGCCAGCAGCTTGGCCCTATTGCGGGGCCTCAGGGGCGGCTACACCTTC.

The chain links TRBV7-2 to TRBJ2-3, with 7 bases fitting TRBD2. Germline V gives CDR1 SGHTA, CDR2 FQGNSA. The CDR3 is 16 amino acids. J was trimmed by 6 bases and V by 0 bases; bases with no gene match: 9. The CDR3 reads CASSLASGDGGDTQYF. The CDR3 nucleotides are TGTGCCAGCAGCTTAGCGAGCGGGGACGGAGGGGATACGCAGTATTTT.

The rearrangement links TRBV3-1 (or the pseudogene TRBV3-2) to TRBJ2-2; no clear D. CDR3 length: 16 amino acids. The germline CDR1 and CDR2 sequences are LGHDT and YNNKEL (reference sequence). Trimming left V 0 bases short and J 0 bases short, with 8 bases between. CDR3 sequence: CASSQEHLANTGELFF. The CDR3 coding sequence is TGTGCCAGCAGCCAAGAGCATTTAGCGAACACCGGGGAGCTGTTTTTT.

This clone was detected once. V is TRBV4-1 and J is TRBJ2-7; 7 bases agree with TRBD1. The germline CDR1 and CDR2 sequences are MGHRA and YSYEKL. CDR3 length: 17 residues. Trimming cost V 1 base and J 3 bases; bases outside gene matches: 12. The CDR3 region is CASSQGLQGQTLYEQYF. The CDR3 region has the DNA TGCGCCAGCAGCCAAGGCCTGCAGGGACAGACGCTCTACGAGCAGTACTTC.